Presented here are 17 T cell receptor beta chains from one specimen sequenced in a study of cytomegalovirus exposure and HLA in healthy donors. The protocol was immunoSEQ multiplex PCR, while the TCRdb copy is restricted to in-frame clones and leaves out a portion. In the table there are roughly 150,000 clones, more than 70% of which are singletons. The specimen was PBMCs. All receptors derive from a man younger than 40 in good health and CMV-seropositive.

The DNA of the CDR3 is TGTGCCAGCAGCGTAGACGGGGGGGCATACAATGAGCAGTTCTTC. This codes for CASSVDGGAYNEQFF. This sequence joins TRBV9 and TRBJ2-1; TRBD2 matches at 8 bases. V lost 0 bases to trimming and J lost 4 bases; unmatched junction nucleotides: 3. CDR3 length equals 15 residues. The germline CDR1 and CDR2 sequences are SGDLS and YYNGEE.

The V gene is TRBV28, the J gene TRBJ2-1; 8 bases align to TRBD2. This CDR3 comprises 15 residues. The germline CDR1 and CDR2 sequences are MDHEN and SYDVKM. V lost 5 bases to trimming and J lost 2 bases; unmatched junction nucleotides: 5. The CDR3 sequence: CASSKGLAPYNEQFF. For the CDR3, the DNA is TGTGCCAGCAGTAAAGGACTAGCTCCCTACAATGAGCAGTTCTTC.

The chain is built from TRBV6-6 and TRBJ2-7; TRBD1 matches 9 bases. V gave up 4 bases and J gave up 1 base; unmatched junction bases: 8. Looked up from germline, CDR1 is MNHNY and CDR2 is SVGAGI (reference sequence). The CDR3 extends over 16 amino acids. The CDR3 sequence is CASSSPTGTGSYEQYF. The CDR3 nucleotides are TGTGCCAGCAGTTCCCCTACCGGGACAGGGTCCTACGAGCAGTACTTC.

The gene calls are TRBV7-2 and TRBJ1-5; tentative D call: TRBD1 (5 bases). From germline, CDR1 is SGHTA and CDR2 FQGNSA. The CDR3 runs 16 residues. The V and J ends lost 5 bases and 6 bases respectively, with 20 bases between them. Here the CDR3 DNA reads TGTGCCAGCAGCCGACGCCACCAGGGTTTAGGTCAGCCCCAGCATTTT. This codes for CASSRRHQGLGQPQHF.

The rearrangement links TRBV4-3 to TRBJ2-6, with TRBD1 matching 7 bases. From germline, CDR1 is LGHNA and CDR2 YSLEER. The CDR3 consists of 17 residues. The junction had 5 bases not matched to a gene; V was cut back by 3 bases and J by 0 bases. CDR3: CASSQRQGTSGANVLTF. DNA for the CDR3: TGCGCCAGCAGCCAGAGACAGGGAACCTCTGGGGCCAACGTCCTGACTTTC.

The V gene is TRBV2, the J gene TRBJ2-5; possible D gene TRBD1, 6 bases. From germline, CDR1 is SNHLY and CDR2 FYNNEI. Deletions cut 8 bases from V and 0 bases from J, with 13 bases between. The CDR3 length is 14 residues. This chain's CDR3 is CASAGTLYQETQYF. In DNA form, the CDR3 reads TGTGCCAGCGCCGGGACACTGTACCAAGAGACCCAGTACTTC. Based on the CDR3 plus reference TRBV2 and TRBJ2-5, the full variable domain is EPEVTQTPSHQVTQMGQEVILRCVPISNHLYFYWYRQILGQKVEFLVSFYNNEISEKSEIFDDQFSVERPDGSNFTLKIRSTKLEDSAMYFCASAGTLYQETQYFGPGTRLLVL.

The rearrangement links TRBV7-2 to TRBJ1-2, with 9 bases lining up with TRBD1. CDR1 SGHTA and CDR2 FQGNSA come from the germline V gene. The CDR3 runs to 15 residues. The V segment lost 5 bases and the J segment 7 bases; nucleotides outside the gene matches: 11. As DNA, the CDR3 is TGTGCCAGCAGCCCTTACAGGGGGCAAAGCCTTGGCTACACCTTC. Its translation is CASSPYRGQSLGYTF.

This rearrangement joins TRBV27 to TRBJ2-5; D uncertain. This CDR3 has 15 amino acids. Deletions cut 2 bases from V and 1 base from J, with 11 bases between. CDR1 MNHEY and CDR2 SMNVEV come from the germline V gene (reference sequence). Here the CDR3 DNA reads TGTGCCAGCAGTTTAAGACTTCTTCCCCAAGAGACCCAGTACTTC. Residues: CASSLRLLPQETQYF.

This clone was seen once. The rearrangement joins TRBV5-6 to TRBJ2-7; D unclear. The CDR3 has 13 amino acids. V lost 1 base to trimming and J lost 0 bases, with 5 bases between them. Germline V gene sequence: CDR1 SGHDT, CDR2 YYEEEE. The CDR3 sequence: CASSLLVSYEQYF. In DNA form, the CDR3 reads TGTGCCAGCAGCTTGTTAGTCTCCTACGAGCAGTACTTC.

This chain uses TRBV10-3 with TRBJ1-1, with D perhaps TRBD1 (5 bases). The CDR3 has 14 amino acids. V lost 7 bases, J lost 4 bases, and 16 bases lay in between. The V gene's germline CDR1 is ENHRY and CDR2 SYGVKD. The CDR3 sequence is CAIKGGKGFTEAFF. CDR3 DNA sequence: TGTGCCATCAAAGGTGGGAAGGGGTTCACTGAAGCTTTCTTT.

This clone was recorded once. The CDR3 DNA reads TGTGCCAGCAGTTACGTCGGGGTGGGGGATACGCAGTATTTT. This codes for CASSYVGVGDTQYF. This sequence joins TRBV6-6 and TRBJ2-3, with a possible D match to TRBD2 (5 bases). Trimming took off 2 bases at V and 6 bases at J, with 12 bases between the two ends. Germline V CDR1 and CDR2: MNHNY, SVGAGI (reference sequence). This CDR3 is 14 amino acids long.

The chain joins TRBV2 to TRBJ2-7; 8 nucleotides match TRBD2. Germline CDR1 and CDR2: SNHLY and FYNNEI. The CDR3 is 13 residues long. The trim removed 5 bases at V and 6 bases at J, leaving 6 bases unmatched. Here the CDR3 reads CASSLGLASEQYF. The CDR3 DNA follows: TGTGCCAGCAGTTTAGGACTAGCTAGCGAGCAGTACTTC.

The chain carries TRBV10-2 and TRBJ2-7; TRBD2 aligns across 9 bases. CDR1 is WSHSY, CDR2 SAAADI, per germline. The V gene end was trimmed by 11 bases and the J gene end by 6 bases; junction bases not matched to a gene: 14. The CDR3 is 14 residues long. Here the CDR3 reads CAVQRLAGGPEQYF. The DNA for the CDR3 is TGCGCCGTACAACGACTGGCGGGAGGGCCCGAGCAGTACTTC.

The rearrangement links TRBV9 to TRBJ2-3; 14 nucleotides line up with TRBD2. Trimming at V came to 0 bases and at J to 1 base, leaving 1 base not matched to a gene. The CDR3 is made up of 17 amino acids. Germline values: CDR1 SGDLS, CDR2 YYNGEE. As DNA, the CDR3 is TGTGCCAGCAGCGTAGAGGGACTAGCGGGGGGCACAGATACGCAGTATTTT. Translating gives CASSVEGLAGGTDTQYF.

This clone has only a few counts. This chain links TRBV27 with TRBJ1-5; possible D gene TRBD1, 6 bases. V was trimmed by 5 bases and J by 5 bases, leaving 13 bases between them. Germline V gene sequence: CDR1 MNHEY, CDR2 SMNVEV (reference sequence). CDR3 size: 14 residues. CDR3 in amino acids: CASSTQGLDQPQHF. The CDR3 DNA sequence: TGTGCCAGCAGTACACAGGGATTGGATCAGCCCCAGCATTTT.

This chain connects TRBV9 to TRBJ1-1; D gene ambiguous. There are 13 residues in the CDR3. Looked up from germline, CDR1 is SGDLS and CDR2 is YYNGEE. Trimming left V 3 bases short and J 4 bases short, with 10 bases between. The CDR3 sequence is CASSGNTGTEAFF. CDR3 in DNA: TGTGCCAGCAGCGGAAATACGGGCACTGAAGCTTTCTTT.

The gene calls are TRBV7-9 and TRBJ1-3; D might be TRBD1 (5 bases). Trimming shortened V by 5 bases and J by 5 bases, and 7 bases separated the two germline ends. CDR1 SEHNR and CDR2 FQNEAQ come from the germline V gene (reference sequence). CDR3 size: 12 residues. In nucleotides, the CDR3 is TGTGCCAGCAGCGCAGGGAGAAACACCATATATTTT. Its translation is CASSAGRNTIYF.